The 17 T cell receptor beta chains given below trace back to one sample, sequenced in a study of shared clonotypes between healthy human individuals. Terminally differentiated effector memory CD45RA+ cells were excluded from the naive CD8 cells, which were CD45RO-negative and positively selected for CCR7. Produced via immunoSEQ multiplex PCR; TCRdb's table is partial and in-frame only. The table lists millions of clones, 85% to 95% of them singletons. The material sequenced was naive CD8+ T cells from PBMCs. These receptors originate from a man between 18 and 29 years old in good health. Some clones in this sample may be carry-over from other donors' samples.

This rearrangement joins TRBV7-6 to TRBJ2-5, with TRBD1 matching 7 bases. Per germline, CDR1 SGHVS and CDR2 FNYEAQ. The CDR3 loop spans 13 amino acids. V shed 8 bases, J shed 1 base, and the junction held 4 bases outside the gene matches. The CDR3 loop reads CASGTEIQETQYF. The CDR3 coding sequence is TGTGCCAGCGGGACAGAGATCCAAGAGACCCAGTACTTC.

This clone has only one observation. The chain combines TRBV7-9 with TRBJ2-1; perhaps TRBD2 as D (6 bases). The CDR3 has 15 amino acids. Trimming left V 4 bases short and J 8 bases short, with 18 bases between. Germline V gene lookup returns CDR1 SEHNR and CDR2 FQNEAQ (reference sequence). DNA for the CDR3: TGTGCCAGCAGCTCCACGCCGGAGGGGCTCCATGAGCAGTTCTTC. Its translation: CASSSTPEGLHEQFF.

The CDR3 DNA follows: TGTGCCAGCAGTTTATCCCCAGCTAGCGGGTATTACGAGCAGTACTTC. Translated, it gives CASSLSPASGYYEQYF. The chain employs TRBV27 and TRBJ2-7; 8 bases line up with TRBD2. The CDR3 is made up of 16 amino acids. With V trimmed by 0 bases and J by 4 bases, 8 bases remained unmatched. Germline V gene lookup returns CDR1 MNHEY and CDR2 SMNVEV (reference sequence).

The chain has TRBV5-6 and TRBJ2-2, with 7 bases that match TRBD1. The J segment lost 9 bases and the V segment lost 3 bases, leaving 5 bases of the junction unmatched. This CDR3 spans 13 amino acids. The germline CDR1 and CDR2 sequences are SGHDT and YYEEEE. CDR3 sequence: CASSSEQGRELFF. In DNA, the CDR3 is TGTGCCAGCAGCTCCGAACAGGGGCGGGAGCTGTTTTTT.

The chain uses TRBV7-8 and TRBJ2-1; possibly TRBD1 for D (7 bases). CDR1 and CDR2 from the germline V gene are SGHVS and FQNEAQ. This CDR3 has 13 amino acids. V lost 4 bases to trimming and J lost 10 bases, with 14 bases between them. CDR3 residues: CASSSQGEEEQFF. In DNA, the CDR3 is TGTGCCAGCAGCTCCCAGGGGGAGGAGGAGCAGTTCTTC.

The CDR3 DNA reads TGTGCCAGCAGCCCGAGCTCAACTAATGAAAAACTGTTTTTT. Translating gives CASSPSSTNEKLFF. The chain is built from TRBV7-6 and TRBJ1-4; D not certain. CDR1 is SGHVS and CDR2 is FNYEAQ in the germline V gene. This CDR3 is built from 14 residues. Between the trimmed V and J ends, which lost 5 bases and 0 bases, there was a span of 7 bases.

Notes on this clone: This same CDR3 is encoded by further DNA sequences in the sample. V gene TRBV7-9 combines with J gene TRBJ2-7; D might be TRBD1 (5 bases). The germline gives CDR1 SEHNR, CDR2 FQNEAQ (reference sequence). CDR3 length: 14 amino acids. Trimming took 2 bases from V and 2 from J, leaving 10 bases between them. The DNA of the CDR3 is TGTGCCAGCAGCTTATCAGGCAGGGCCTACGAGCAGTACTTC. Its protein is CASSLSGRAYEQYF.

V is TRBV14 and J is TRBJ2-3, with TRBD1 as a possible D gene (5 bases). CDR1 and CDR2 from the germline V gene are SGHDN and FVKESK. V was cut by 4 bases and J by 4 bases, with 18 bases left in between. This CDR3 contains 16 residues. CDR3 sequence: CASSLEGGASADTQYF. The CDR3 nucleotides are TGTGCCAGCAGCCTAGAAGGTGGGGCAAGCGCAGATACGCAGTATTTT. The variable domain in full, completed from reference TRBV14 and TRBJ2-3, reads EAGVTQFPSHSVIEKGQTVTLRCDPISGHDNLYWYRRVMGKEIKFLLHFVKESKQDESGMPNNRFLAERTGGTYSTLKVQPAELEDSGVYFCASSLEGGASADTQYFGPGTRLTVL.

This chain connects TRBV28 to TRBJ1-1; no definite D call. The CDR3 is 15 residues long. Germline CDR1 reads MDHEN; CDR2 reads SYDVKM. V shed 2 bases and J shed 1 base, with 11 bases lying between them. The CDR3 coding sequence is TGTGCCAGCAGTTTACTTCGACGGCGGAACACTGAAGCTTTCTTT. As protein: CASSLLRRRNTEAFF.

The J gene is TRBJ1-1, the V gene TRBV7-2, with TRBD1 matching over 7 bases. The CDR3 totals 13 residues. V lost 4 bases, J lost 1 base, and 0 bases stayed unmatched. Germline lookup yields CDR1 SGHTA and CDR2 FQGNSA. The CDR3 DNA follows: TGTGCCAGCAGCTGGACAGGGAACACTGAAGCTTTCTTT. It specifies CASSWTGNTEAFF.

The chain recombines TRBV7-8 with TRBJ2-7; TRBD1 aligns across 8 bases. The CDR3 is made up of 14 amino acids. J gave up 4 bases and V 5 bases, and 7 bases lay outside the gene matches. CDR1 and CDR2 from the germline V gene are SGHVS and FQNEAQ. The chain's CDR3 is CASSIRDRRYEQYF. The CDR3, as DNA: TGTGCCAGCAGCATAAGGGACAGGAGGTACGAGCAGTACTTC.

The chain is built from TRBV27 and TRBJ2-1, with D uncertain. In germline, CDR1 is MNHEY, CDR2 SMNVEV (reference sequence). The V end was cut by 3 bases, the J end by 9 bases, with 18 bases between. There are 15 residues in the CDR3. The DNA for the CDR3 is TGTGCCAGCAGTTTTTTCCCCCCCTCCGCTGGTGAGCAGTTCTTC. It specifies CASSFFPPSAGEQFF.

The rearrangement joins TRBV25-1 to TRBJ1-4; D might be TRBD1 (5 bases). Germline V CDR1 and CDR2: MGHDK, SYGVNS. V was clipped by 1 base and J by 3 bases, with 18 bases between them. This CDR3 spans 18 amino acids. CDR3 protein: CASSELGDAGGPNEKLFF. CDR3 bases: TGTGCCAGCAGTGAATTGGGGGATGCTGGGGGACCTAATGAAAAACTGTTTTTT.

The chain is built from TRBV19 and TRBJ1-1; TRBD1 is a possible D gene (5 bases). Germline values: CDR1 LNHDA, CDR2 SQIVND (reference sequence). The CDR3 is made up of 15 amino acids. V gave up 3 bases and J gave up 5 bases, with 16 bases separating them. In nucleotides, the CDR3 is TGTGCCAGTAGTATTAGTCCAGGGTCAGGTACTGAAGCTTTCTTT. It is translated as CASSISPGSGTEAFF.

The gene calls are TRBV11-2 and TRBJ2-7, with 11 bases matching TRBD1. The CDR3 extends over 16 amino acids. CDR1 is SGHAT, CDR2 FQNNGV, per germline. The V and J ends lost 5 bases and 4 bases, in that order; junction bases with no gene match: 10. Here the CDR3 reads CASSTRDRGLEYEQYF. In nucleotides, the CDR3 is TGTGCCAGCAGCACCCGGGACAGGGGGTTGGAATACGAGCAGTACTTC.

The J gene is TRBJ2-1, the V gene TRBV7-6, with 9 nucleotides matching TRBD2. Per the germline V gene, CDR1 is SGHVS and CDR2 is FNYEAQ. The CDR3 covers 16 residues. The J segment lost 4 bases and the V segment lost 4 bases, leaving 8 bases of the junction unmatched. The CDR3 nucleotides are TGTGCCAGCAGCTCCACCACTAGCGGGTCGTACAATGAGCAGTTCTTC. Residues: CASSSTTSGSYNEQFF.

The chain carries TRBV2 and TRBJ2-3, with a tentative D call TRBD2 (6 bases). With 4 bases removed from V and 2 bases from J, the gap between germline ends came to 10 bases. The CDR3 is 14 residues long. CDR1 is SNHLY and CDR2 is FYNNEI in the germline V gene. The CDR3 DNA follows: TGTGCCAGCAGTGCCCTAGCGCCCACAGATACGCAGTATTTT. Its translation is CASSALAPTDTQYF.